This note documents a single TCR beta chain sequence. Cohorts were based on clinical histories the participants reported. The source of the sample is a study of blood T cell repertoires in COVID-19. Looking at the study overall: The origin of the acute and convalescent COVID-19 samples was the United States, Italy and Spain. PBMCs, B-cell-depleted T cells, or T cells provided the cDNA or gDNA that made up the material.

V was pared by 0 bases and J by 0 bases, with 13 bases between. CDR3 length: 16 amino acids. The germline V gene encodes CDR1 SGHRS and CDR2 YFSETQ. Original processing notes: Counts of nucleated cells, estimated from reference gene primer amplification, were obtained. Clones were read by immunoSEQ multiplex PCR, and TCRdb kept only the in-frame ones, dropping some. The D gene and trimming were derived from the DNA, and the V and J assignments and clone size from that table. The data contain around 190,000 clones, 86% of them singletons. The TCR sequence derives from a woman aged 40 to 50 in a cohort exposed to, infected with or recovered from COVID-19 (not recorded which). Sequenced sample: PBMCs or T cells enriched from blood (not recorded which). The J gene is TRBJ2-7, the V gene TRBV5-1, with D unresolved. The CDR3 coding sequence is TGCGCCAGCAGCTTGGTAGGTTTGGGCAGCTCCTACGAGCAGTACTTC. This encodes CASSLVGLGSSYEQYF. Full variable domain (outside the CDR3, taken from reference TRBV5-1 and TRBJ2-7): KAGVTQTPRYLIKTRGQQVTLSCSPISGHRSVSWYQQTPGQGLQFLFEYFSETQRNKGNFPGRFSGRQFSNSRSEMNVSTLELGDSALYLCASSLVGLGSSYEQYFGPGTRLTVT.